The clone carrying this T cell receptor beta chain was detected many times. The data originate from a study of blood T cells in healthy people across ages. It was with a sample-barcoded 5' primer and a J-beta primer mix that a second PCR of roughly 7 to 12 cycles was run. TCRdb reprocessed the 5' RACE reads with MiXCR, giving one entry per CDR3 protein. Of 1 million to 1.2 million distinct CDR3 sequences detected, less than 45% appear once; the ten largest clones hold about 12%. Germline V gives CDR1 SGHDN, CDR2 FVKESK. V lost 0 bases and J lost 4, with 9 bases in between. The CDR3 is made up of 14 amino acids.

The chain has TRBV14 and TRBJ2-5; tentatively, D is TRBD2 (5 bases). The TCR originated in a man aged 18 to 35 in good health. The material sequenced was blood. CDR3 region: CASSQDSGGETQYF. In DNA, the CDR3 is TGTGCCAGCAGCCAAGACAGTGGAGGAGAGACCCAGTACTTC.